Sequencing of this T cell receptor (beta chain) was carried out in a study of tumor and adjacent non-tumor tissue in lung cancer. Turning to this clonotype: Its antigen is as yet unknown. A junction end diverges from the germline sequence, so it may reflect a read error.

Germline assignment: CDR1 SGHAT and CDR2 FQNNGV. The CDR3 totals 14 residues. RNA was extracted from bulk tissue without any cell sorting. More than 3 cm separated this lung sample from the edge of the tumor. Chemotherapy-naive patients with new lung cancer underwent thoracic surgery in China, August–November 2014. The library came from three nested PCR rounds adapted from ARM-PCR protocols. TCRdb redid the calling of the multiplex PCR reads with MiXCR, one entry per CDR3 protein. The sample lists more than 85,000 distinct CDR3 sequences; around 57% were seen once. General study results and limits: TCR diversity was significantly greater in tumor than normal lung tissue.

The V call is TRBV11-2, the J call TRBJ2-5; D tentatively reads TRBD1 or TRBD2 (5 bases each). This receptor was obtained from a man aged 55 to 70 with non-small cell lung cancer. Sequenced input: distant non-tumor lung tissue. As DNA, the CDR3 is TGCGCTAGCAATCCGGCAGGGTCTGGAGAGACCCAGTACTTC. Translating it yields CASNPAGSGETQYF.